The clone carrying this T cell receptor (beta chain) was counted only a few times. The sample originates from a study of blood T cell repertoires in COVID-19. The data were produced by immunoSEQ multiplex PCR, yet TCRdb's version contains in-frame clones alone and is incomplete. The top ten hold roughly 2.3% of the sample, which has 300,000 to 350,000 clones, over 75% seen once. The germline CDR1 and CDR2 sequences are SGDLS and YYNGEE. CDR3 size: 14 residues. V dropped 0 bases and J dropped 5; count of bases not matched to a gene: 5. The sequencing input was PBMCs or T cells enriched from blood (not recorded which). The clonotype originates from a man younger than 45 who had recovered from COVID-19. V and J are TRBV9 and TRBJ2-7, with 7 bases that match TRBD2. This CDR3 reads CASSVDGGYDEQYF. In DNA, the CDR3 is TGTGCCAGCAGCGTAGACGGGGGGTACGACGAGCAGTACTTC.